This TCR beta chain comes out of a study of low-dose radiotherapy and immunotherapy resistance in tumors (dated by TCRdb to about 2022). With regard to the full study: In Cohort 1, each fraction delivered 0.5 Gy every 2 weeks, and the prescribed total PTV dose was 6.5 Gy. In Cohort 2, 1 Gy per fraction was delivered every two weeks, for a total of 13 Gy over 26 weeks. Patients were given nivolumab as a 240 mg flat dose every two weeks and ipilimumab at 1 mg/kg every six weeks, with both drugs delivered intravenously. Cyclophosphamide 200 mg/m2 was administered intravenously every two weeks, one day before each radiation and immunotherapy administration. Starting on cycle 1 day 1, patients took 300 mg of aspirin by mouth once a day for four cycles. No randomization into treatment groups was done for the people taking part in the trial. Eight patients were included in the translational analysis: three from the first dose cohort and the first five from the second dose cohort.

First-strand cDNA was synthesized using Superscript III and a set of TRAV- and TRBV-specific primers, so that both TCRalpha and TCRbeta chains were covered. TCRs were amplified with Phusion for about 20 PCR cycles using a constant-region primer together with the adapter attached to the V primers. Amplification of the isolated mRNA was done with the MessageAmp II aRNA Amplification Kit, which involved a roughly 17-hour in vitro transcription at 37 degrees C. mRNA for TCR sequencing was isolated with the Dynabeads mRNA DIRECT Purification Kit. Indexed Illumina adapters were added in a second Phusion PCR of around 27 cycles, and the PCR products were purified with AMPure XP beads. Deep sequencing of the TCRalpha and TCRbeta libraries was carried out on an Illumina MiniSeq instrument. In the original analysis: Custom Perl scripts pooled TCR sequences encoding the same protein, removed out-of-frame sequences and computed each clonotype's abundance. The analysis excluded TCR sequences that were supported by just one read. Shannon entropy, Gini index, clonality, richness, and the frequency of TCRs shared between repertoires were included as repertoire metrics. TCRdb reprocessing: public reads trimmed at Q25 with fastp, clones called with MiXCR, in-frame beta chains kept. Records with the same CDR3 protein are collapsed into one entry carrying the most frequent genes and DNA. The V and J calls reflect TCRdb's pipeline rather than the authors' work. This sample gives some 40,000 distinct CDR3 sequences in total; under 25% of them show up just once. The top ten clonotypes cover approximately 8.3% of the sample.

The meaning of the sample's time point label: after trial treatment. According to the study, the label for this sample's treatment or condition signals: LDRT plus nivolumab, ipilimumab, low-dose cyclophosphamide and aspirin (RACIN trial). The donors came from RACIN, which was a single-arm phase I dose-escalation trial that paired nivolumab and ipilimumab with aspirin, low-dose cyclophosphamide and low-dose radiotherapy. To be eligible, a patient needed to have an advanced solid tumor that was TIL-negative. Ends trimmed: V by 6 bases, J by 2 bases; bases unmatched to a gene: 6. The CDR3 runs 15 residues from the cysteine to the phenylalanine. This entry keeps only the CDR3 DNA: 45 bases, framed from base 1. The germline V gene encodes CDR1 MNHEY and CDR2 SVGAGI. Concerning this clonotype itself: Its cognate antigen has yet to be identified. No base quality information exists; no much larger clone differs at one position.

The sequence joins TRBV6-5 to TRBJ2-5; 10 middle bases align to TRBD2. The source material was PBMCs, sampled after low-dose radiotherapy plus immunotherapy. The clonotype originates from a female donor with ovarian cancer. The bases are TGTGCCAGCAGGCTAGCGGGAGCTCGGCAAGAGACCCAGTACTTC. It codes for CASRLAGARQETQYF.